This note documents a single TCR beta chain sequence. Sample-barcoded 5' priming and a J-beta primer mix drove a second PCR of 7 to 11 cycles. Every molecule of cDNA carried a tag from a template-switch adaptor with 12 random nucleotides. TCRdb called the 5' RACE reads again in MiXCR, with one record for every CDR3 protein. The sample shows approximately 800,000 distinct CDR3 sequences, roughly three fifths of them seen only once. This sample is drawn from a study of blood T cells in healthy people across ages. The CDR3 loop spans 16 amino acids. Per germline, CDR1 LGHDT and CDR2 YNNKEL (reference sequence). Trimming removed 3 bases from V and 5 bases from J; junction bases left unmatched: 8.

The sequenced sample consisted of blood. The TCR originated in a middle-aged man in good health. The chain links TRBV3-1 to TRBJ2-5; the match to TRBD1 covers 11 bases. The CDR3 region is CASSHRRTGGSETQYF. CDR3 in DNA: TGTGCCAGCAGCCACCGGCGGACAGGGGGCTCGGAGACCCAGTACTTC.